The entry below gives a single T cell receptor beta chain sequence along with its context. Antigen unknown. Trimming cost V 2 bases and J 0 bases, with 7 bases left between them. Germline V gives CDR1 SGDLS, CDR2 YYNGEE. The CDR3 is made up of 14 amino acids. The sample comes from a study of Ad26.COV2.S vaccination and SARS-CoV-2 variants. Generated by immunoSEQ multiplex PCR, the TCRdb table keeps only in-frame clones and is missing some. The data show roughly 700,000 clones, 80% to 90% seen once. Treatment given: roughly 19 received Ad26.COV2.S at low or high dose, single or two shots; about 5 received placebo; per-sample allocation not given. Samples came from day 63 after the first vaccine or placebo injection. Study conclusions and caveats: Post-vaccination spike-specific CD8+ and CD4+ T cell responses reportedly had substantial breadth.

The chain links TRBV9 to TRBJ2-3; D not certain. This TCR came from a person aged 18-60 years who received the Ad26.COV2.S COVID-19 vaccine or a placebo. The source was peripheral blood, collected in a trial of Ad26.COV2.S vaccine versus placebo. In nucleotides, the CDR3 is TGTGCCAGCAGCGTGAGGCAGAGCACAGATACGCAGTATTTT. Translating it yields CASSVRQSTDTQYF.